This TCR beta chain was captured by sequencing in a study of pediatric ulcerative colitis. Looking at the study overall: Ulcerative colitis patients had pancolitis or left-sided colitis, with confirming histology. Study results and limitations: Compared with controls, ulcerative colitis showed greater blood-rectum clone sharing. No controls had the two rectal clonotypes shared by ulcerative colitis patients.

Method: immunoSEQ multiplex PCR; TCRdb's copy keeps in-frame clones and lacks some. The table includes some 40,000 clones, 65% to 85% detected once. Rectal tissue came from one to two pinch biopsies taken at colonoscopy. Ulcerative colitis patients received no immunosuppressive medication before the diagnostic colonoscopy. The CDR3 sequence is 16 residues long. After removal of 6 bases from V and 2 bases from J, the junction contained 8 bases not matched to a gene. CDR1 SNHLY and CDR2 FYNNEI come from the germline V gene. A word on this clone: As yet, its antigen is unknown.

The source material was gut tissue. The rearrangement uses TRBV2 and TRBJ1-5; 9 nucleotides match TRBD1. The clonotype comes from a boy aged 10-17 years with severe ulcerative colitis. Here the CDR3 reads CASRPTGGAGNQPQHF. CDR3 DNA: TGTGCCAGCAGGCCCACAGGGGGCGCGGGCAATCAGCCCCAGCATTTT.